These T cell receptor beta chains were read from a single sample in a study of cytomegalovirus exposure and HLA in healthy donors. Generated by immunoSEQ multiplex PCR, the TCRdb table keeps only in-frame clones and is missing some. Among tens of thousands of clones listed, 55% to 70% were seen once. What was sequenced was PBMCs. Receptor source: a woman between 35 and 50 years old in good health and CMV-seropositive. CDR3s leave out the opening cysteine and the closing phenylalanine or tryptophan. The order of the fields is V gene, J gene, CDR3 protein.

TRBV29-1	TRBJ1-1	SVHGRVQNTEAF
TRBV6-5	TRBJ2-7	ASSYSDTRRYEQY
TRBV10-3	TRBJ2-5	AISESGETQY
TRBV14	TRBJ2-1	ASSHLDRSSYNEQF
TRBV15	TRBJ2-7	ATSVRIGSEQY
TRBV6-1	TRBJ2-1	ASSEGGGLGNEQF
TRBV13	TRBJ2-5	ASSFGQGIIETQY
TRBV10-3	TRBJ1-5	AISESHLRASADNQPQH
TRBV6-5	TRBJ2-7	ASSYSGGFYEQY
TRBV15	TRBJ2-5	ATSSRGAQETQY
TRBV7-2	TRBJ1-2	ASSLRARDRVNGYT
TRBV11-2	TRBJ2-1	ASSFQGTQNEQF
TRBV13	TRBJ2-7	ASTLGSSASYEQY
TRBV7-2	TRBJ1-1	ASSPQGSAVTEAF
TRBV4-3	TRBJ1-1	ASSQEWGGHTEAF